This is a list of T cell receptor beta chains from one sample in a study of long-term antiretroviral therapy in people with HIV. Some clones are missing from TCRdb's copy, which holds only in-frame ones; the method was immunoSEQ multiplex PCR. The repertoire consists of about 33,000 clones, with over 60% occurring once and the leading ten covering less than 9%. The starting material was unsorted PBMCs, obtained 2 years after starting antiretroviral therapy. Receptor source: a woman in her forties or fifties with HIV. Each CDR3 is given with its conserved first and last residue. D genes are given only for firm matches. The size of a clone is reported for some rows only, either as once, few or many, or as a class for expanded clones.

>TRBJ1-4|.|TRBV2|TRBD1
TGTGCCAGCAGTGTGGACAGGGGGTACTTGTTGAGTGAAAAACTGTTTTTT
CASSVDRGYLLSEKLFF
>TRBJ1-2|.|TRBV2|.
TGTGCCAGCAAGCTGAACAGCCCGGAGGGCTACACCTTC
CASKLNSPEGYTF
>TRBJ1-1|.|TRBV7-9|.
TGTGCCAGCAGCCAAGGAGGGTATGAAGCTTTCTTT
CASSQGGYEAFF
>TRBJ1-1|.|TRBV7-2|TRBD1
TGTGCCAGCAGCCCGCAGAGGGGGCCTGGCACTGAAGCTTTCTTT
CASSPQRGPGTEAFF
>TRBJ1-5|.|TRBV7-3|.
TGTGCCAGCAGTTCACACGACGGGGTGGGGGCAAATCAGCCCCAGCATTTT
CASSSHDGVGANQPQHF
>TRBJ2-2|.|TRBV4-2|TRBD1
TGTGCCAGCAGCCAAGATGTCCTCCGGACAGGGCGGACCGGGGAGCTGTTTTTT
CASSQDVLRTGRTGELFF
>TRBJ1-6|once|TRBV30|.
TGTGCCTGGAGGGATGGTAATTCACCCCTCCACTTT
CAWRDGNSPLHF
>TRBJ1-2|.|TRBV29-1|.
TGCAGCGTTGTTAGTAGGGATGGCTACACCTTC
CSVVSRDGYTF
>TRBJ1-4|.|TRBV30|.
TGTGCCTGGAGTGAGGGGTTGGGGGATGAAAAACTGTTTTTT
CAWSEGLGDEKLFF
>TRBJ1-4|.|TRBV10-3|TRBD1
TGTGCCTCCTCCGGAGGGACAGGCGAAACAACTAATGAAAAACTGTTTTTT
CASSGGTGETTNEKLFF
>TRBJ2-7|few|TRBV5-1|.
TGCGCCAGCAGCTTGGCCGAGGGTCCCTACGAGCAGTACTTC
CASSLAEGPYEQYF
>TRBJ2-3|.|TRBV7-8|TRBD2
TGTGCCAGCACTCCAAACCCGGGACTAGCGACAGATACGCAGTATTTT
CASTPNPGLATDTQYF
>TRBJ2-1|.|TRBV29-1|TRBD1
TGCAGCGTTGAAGATTACGACAGGGGTTTTTTGAATGAGCAGTTCTTC
CSVEDYDRGFLNEQFF
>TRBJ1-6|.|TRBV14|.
TGTGCCAGCAGCCAAGTTGGGGGGGCACCCCTCCACTTT
CASSQVGGAPLHF
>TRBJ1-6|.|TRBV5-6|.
TGTGCCAGCAGCTTCGTGGGAGGTAGAGGTTCACCCCTCCACTTT
CASSFVGGRGSPLHF
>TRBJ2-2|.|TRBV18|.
TGTGCCAGCTCACCATTCGTGTCGGGGGCTGGGACCGGGGAGCTGTTTTTT
CASSPFVSGAGTGELFF
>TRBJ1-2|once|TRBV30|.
TGTGCCTCCCTTCTATTGGGGGGATTAACGAACTATGGCTACACCTTC
CASLLLGGLTNYGYTF
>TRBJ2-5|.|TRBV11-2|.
TGTGCCAGCAGCTTGAGGGCAGGGGATCAAGAGACCCAGTACTTC
CASSLRAGDQETQYF
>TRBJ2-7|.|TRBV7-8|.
TGTGCCAGCAGCCTCGCGACCGGGACTCTCCCGACGGGGCAGTACTTC
CASSLATGTLPTGQYF
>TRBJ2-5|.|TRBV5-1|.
TGCGCCAGCAGCTTGGCAGGGACGGAAACCCAGTACTTC
CASSLAGTETQYF
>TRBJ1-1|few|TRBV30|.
TGTGCCTGGAGTACATCGGCCACTGAAGCTTTCTTT
CAWSTSATEAFF
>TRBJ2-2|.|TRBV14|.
TGTGCCAGCAGCCTGACGGTGATGGCTTTAACCGGGGAGCTGTTTTTT
CASSLTVMALTGELFF
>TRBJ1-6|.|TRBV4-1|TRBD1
TGCGCCAGCAGCCCGTGGGGACAGGGGGATTCACCCCTCCACTTT
CASSPWGQGDSPLHF
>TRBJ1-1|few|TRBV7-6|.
TGTGCCAGCAGCATGAAGGGTGCGGGGAACACTGAAGCTTTCTTT
CASSMKGAGNTEAFF
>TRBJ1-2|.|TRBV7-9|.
TGTGCCAGCAGTGCGACAGGCTCGTATGGCTACACCTTC
CASSATGSYGYTF
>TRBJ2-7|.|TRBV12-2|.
TGTGCAAGTCGCTTAGCGTTTCCCTCCTCCGAGCAGTACTTC
CASRLAFPSSEQYF
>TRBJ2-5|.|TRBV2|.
TGTGCCAGCAGTGAAGTTGGCTATCCTCAAGAGACCCAGTACTTC
CASSEVGYPQETQYF
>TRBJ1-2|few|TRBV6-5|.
TGTGCCAGCAGTTACTCGATACAGGGTGACTATGGCTACACCTTC
CASSYSIQGDYGYTF